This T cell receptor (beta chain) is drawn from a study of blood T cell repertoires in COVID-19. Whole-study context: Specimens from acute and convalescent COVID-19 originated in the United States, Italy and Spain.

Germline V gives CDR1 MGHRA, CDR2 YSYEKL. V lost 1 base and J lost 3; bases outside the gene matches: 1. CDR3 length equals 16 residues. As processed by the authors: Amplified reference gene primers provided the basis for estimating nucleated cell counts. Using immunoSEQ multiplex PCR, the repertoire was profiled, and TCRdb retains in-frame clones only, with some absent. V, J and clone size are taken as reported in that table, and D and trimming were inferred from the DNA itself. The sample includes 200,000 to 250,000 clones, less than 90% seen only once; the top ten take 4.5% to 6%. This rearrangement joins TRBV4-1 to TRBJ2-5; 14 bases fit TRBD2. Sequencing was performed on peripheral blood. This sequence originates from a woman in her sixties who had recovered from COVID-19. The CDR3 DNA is TGCGCCAGCAGCCAAGGGGGACTAGCGGGGGAAGAGACCCAGTACTTC. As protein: CASSQGGLAGEETQYF.